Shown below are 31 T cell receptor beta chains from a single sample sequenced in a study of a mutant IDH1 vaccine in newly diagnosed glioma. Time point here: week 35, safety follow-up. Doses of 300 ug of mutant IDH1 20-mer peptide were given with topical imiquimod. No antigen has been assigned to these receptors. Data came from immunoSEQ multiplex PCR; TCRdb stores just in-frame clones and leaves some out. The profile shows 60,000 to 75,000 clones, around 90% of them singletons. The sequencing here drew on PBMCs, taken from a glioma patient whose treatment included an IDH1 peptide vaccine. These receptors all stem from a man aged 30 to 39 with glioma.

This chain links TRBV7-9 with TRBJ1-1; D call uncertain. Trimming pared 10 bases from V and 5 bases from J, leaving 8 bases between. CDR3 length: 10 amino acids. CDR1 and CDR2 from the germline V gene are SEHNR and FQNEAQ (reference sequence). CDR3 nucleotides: TGTGCCACCGGAGGGACTGAAGCTTTCTTT. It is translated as CATGGTEAFF.

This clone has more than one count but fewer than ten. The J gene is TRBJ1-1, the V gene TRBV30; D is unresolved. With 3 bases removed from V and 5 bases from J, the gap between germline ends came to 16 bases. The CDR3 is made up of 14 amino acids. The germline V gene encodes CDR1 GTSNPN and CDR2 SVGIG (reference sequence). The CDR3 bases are TGTGCCTGGAGAGTGGGTATATGGGCAACTGAAGCTTTCTTT. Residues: CAWRVGIWATEAFF.

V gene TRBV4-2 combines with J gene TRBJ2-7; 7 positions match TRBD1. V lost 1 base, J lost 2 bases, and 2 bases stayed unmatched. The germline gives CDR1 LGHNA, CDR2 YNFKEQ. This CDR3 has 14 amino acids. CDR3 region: CASSQGQGAYEQYF. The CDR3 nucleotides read TGTGCCAGCAGCCAAGGACAGGGCGCCTACGAGCAGTACTTC.

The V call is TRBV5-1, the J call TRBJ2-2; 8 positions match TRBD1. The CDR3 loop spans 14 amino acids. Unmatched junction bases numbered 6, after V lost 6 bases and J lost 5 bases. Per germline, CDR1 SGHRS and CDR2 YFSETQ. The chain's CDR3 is CASTQGARTGELFF. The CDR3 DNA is TGCGCCAGCACCCAGGGGGCGCGGACCGGGGAGCTGTTTTTT.

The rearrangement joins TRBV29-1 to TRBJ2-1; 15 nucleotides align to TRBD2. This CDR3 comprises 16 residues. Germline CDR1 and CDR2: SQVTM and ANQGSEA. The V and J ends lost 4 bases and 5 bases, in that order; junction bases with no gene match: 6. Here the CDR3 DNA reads TGCAGCGTTGTAGGGACTAGCGGGGGGTGGGACAATGAGCAGTTCTTC. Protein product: CSVVGTSGGWDNEQFF.

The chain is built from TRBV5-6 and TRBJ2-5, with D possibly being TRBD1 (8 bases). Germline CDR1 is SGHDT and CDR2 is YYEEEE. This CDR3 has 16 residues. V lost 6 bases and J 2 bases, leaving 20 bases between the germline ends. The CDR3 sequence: CASNHWTGRDQETQYF. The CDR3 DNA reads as TGTGCCAGCAACCACTGGACAGGGAGGGATCAAGAGACCCAGTACTTC.

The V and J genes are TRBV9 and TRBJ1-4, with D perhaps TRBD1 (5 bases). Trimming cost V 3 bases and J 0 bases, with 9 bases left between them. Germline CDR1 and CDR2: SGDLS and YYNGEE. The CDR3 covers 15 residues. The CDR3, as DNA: TGTGCCAGCAGCGGAGGGGTTGCAACTAATGAAAAACTGTTTTTT. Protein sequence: CASSGGVATNEKLFF. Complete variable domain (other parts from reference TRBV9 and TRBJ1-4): DSGVTQTPKHLITATGQRVTLRCSPRSGDLSVYWYQQSLDQGLQFLIQYYNGEERAKGNILERFSAQQFPDLHSELNLSSLELGDSALYFCASSGGVATNEKLFFGSGTQLSVL.

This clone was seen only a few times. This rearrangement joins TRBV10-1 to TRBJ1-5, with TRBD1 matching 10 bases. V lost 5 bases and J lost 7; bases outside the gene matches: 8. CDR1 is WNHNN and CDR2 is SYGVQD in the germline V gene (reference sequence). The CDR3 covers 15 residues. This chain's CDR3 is CASSYRDRGRQPQHF. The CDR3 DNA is TGCGCCAGCAGTTACCGGGACAGGGGACGGCAGCCCCAGCATTTT.

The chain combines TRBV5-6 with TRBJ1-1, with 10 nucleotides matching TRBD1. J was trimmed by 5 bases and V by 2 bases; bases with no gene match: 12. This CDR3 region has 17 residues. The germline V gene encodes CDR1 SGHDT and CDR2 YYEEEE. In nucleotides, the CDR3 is TGTGCCAGCAGCTTTTTATTAACGGACAGGGGGGGAACTGAAGCTTTCTTT. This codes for CASSFLLTDRGGTEAFF.

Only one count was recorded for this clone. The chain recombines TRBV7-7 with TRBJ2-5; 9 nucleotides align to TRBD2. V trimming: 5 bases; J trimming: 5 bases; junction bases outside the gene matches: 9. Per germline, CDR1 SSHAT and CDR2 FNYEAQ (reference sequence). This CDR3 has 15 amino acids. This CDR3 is CASSPGLARAETQYF. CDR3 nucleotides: TGTGCCAGCAGCCCAGGACTAGCGAGAGCGGAGACCCAGTACTTC.

CDR3 DNA: TGTGCCAGCAGCTCGACCACGGGGGGGGAGACCCAGTACTTC. This encodes CASSSTTGGETQYF. The J gene is TRBJ2-5, the V gene TRBV7-7, with 8 bases that match TRBD2. Germline V gene data show CDR1 as SSHAT and CDR2 as FNYEAQ (reference sequence). J lost 5 bases, V lost 4 bases, and 6 bases had no gene match. There are 14 residues in the CDR3.

CDR3 protein: CASSSPRGGNQPQHF. CDR3 coding DNA: TGTGCCAGCAGTTCCCCCAGGGGTGGGAATCAGCCCCAGCATTTT. This chain joins TRBV28 and TRBJ1-5; D possibly corresponds to TRBD1 (6 bases). Trimming took off 4 bases at V and 4 bases at J, with 14 bases between the two ends. This CDR3 region has 15 residues. From germline, CDR1 is MDHEN and CDR2 SYDVKM.

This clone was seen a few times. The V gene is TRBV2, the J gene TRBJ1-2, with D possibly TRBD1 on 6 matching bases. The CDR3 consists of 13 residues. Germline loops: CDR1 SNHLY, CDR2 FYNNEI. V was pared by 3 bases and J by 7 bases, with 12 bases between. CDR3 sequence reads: CASSEGGWGGYTF. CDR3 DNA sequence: TGTGCCAGCAGTGAGGGGGGCTGGGGTGGCTACACCTTC.

The CDR3 here is CASSLGKNYEQYF. The CDR3 coding sequence is TGTGCCAGCAGCTTAGGGAAAAACTACGAGCAGTACTTC. The rearrangement joins TRBV7-3 to TRBJ2-5; D call uncertain. The closer fit of TRBJ2-7 to the DNA end suggests the J call may be wrong. This CDR3 is built from 13 residues. Germline loops: CDR1 SGHTA, CDR2 FQGTGA.

The CDR3 nucleotides read TGTGCCAGCAGTTCGTATGGGCGATGGGACGAGCAGTACTTC. The encoded protein is CASSSYGRWDEQYF. The chain carries TRBV25-1 and TRBJ2-7; no definite D call. V was pared by 5 bases and J by 5 bases, with 16 bases between. CDR1 and CDR2 from the germline V gene are MGHDK and SYGVNS. This CDR3 has 14 amino acids.

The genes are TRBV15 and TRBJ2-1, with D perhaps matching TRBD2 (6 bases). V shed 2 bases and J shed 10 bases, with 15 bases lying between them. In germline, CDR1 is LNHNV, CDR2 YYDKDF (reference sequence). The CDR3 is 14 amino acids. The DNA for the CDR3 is TGTGCCACCAGCAGACCTGGGACTGGTGGGGAGCAGTTCTTC. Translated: CATSRPGTGGEQFF.

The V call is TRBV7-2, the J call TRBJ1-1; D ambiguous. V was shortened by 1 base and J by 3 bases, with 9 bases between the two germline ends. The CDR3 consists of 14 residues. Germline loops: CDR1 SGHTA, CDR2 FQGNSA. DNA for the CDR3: TGTGCCAGCAGCTTAGTAGGACGCGACACTGAAGCTTTCTTT. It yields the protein CASSLVGRDTEAFF.

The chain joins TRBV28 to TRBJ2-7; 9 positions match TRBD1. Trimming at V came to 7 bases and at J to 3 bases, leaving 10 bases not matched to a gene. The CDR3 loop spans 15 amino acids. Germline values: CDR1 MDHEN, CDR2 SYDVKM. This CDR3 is CASTLPGQGVYEQYF. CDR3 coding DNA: TGTGCCAGCACCCTCCCGGGACAGGGAGTCTACGAGCAGTACTTC.

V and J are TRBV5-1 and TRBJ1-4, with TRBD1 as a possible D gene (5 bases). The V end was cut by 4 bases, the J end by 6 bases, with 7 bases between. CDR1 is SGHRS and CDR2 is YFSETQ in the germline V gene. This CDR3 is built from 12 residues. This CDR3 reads CASSAGHEKLFF. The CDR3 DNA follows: TGCGCCAGCAGCGCGGGACATGAAAAACTGTTTTTT.

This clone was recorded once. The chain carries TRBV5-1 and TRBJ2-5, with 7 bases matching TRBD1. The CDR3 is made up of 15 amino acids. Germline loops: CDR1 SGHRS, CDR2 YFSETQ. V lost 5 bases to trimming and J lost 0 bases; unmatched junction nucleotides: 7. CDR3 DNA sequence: TGCGCCAGCAGTTTCCATGGACAGGACCAAGAGACCCAGTACTTC. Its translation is CASSFHGQDQETQYF.

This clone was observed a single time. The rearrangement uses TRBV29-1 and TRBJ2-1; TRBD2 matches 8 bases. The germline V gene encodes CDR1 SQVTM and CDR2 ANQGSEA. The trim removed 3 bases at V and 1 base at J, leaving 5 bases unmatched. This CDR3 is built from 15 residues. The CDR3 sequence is CSVDRGGGSYNEQFF. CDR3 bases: TGCAGCGTTGATCGGGGGGGAGGTTCCTACAATGAGCAGTTCTTC.

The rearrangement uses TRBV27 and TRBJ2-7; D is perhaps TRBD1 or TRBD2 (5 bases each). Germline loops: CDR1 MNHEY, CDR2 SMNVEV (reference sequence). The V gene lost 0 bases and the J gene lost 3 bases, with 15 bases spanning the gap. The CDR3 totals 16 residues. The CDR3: CASSLSPGTADYEQYF. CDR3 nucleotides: TGTGCCAGCAGTTTATCTCCCGGGACGGCAGACTACGAGCAGTACTTC.

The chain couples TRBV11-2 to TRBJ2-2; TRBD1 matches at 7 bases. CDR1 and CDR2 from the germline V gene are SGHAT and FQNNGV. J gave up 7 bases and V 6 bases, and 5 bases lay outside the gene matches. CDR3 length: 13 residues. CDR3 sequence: CASRPDRDGELFF. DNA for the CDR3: TGTGCCAGCAGACCTGACAGGGACGGGGAGCTGTTTTTT.

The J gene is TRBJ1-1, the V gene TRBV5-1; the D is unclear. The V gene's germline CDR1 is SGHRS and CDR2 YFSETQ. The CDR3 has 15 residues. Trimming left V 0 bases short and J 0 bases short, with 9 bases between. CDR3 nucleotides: TGCGCCAGCAGCTTGGGTGGCGGATTGAACACTGAAGCTTTCTTT. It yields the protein CASSLGGGLNTEAFF.

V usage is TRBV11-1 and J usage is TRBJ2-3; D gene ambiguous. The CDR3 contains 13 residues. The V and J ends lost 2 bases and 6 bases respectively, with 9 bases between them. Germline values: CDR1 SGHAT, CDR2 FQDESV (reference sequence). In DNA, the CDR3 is TGTGCCAGCAGCTTATGGGAAAGGGATACGCAGTATTTT. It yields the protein CASSLWERDTQYF.

CDR3: CASSPGQEDQPQHF. CDR3 sequence (DNA): TGTGCCAGCAGCCCGGGACAGGAGGATCAGCCCCAGCATTTT. The rearrangement links TRBV28 to TRBJ1-5; the match to TRBD1 covers 8 bases. V trimming: 6 bases; J trimming: 5 bases; junction bases outside the gene matches: 6. CDR1 and CDR2 (germline): MDHEN, SYDVKM. The CDR3 runs 14 residues.

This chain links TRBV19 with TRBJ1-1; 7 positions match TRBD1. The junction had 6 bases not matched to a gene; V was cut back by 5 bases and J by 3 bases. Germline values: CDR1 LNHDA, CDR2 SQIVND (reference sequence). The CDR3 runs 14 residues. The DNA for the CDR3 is TGTGCCAGTAGTGGGGGACAGAGATACACTGAAGCTTTCTTT. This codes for CASSGGQRYTEAFF.

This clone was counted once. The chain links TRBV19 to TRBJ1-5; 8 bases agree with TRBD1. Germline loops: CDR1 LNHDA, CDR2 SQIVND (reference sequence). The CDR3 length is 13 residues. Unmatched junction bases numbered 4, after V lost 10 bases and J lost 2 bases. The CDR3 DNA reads TGTGCCACCGGACAGGGCGGCAATCAGCCCCAGCATTTT. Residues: CATGQGGNQPQHF.

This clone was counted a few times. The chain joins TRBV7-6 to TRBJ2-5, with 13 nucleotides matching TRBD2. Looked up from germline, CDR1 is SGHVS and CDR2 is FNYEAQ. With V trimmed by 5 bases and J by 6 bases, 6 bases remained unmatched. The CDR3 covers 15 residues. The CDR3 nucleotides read TGTGCCAGCAGCCTCGGGACTAGCGGGATCAAGACCCAGTACTTC. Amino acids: CASSLGTSGIKTQYF.

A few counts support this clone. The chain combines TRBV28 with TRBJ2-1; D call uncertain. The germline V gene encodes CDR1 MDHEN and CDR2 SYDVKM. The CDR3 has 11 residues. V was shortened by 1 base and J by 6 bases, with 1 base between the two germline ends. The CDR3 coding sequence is TGTGCCAGCAGTTTATTCAATGAGCAGTTCTTC. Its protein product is CASSLFNEQFF.

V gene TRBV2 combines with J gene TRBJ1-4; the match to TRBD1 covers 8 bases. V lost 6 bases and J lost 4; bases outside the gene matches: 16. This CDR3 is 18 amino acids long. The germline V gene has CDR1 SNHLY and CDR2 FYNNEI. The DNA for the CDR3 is TGTGCCAGCAGGAGAAATACCGGACAGGGCGAACTTAATGAAAAACTGTTTTTT. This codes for CASRRNTGQGELNEKLFF.